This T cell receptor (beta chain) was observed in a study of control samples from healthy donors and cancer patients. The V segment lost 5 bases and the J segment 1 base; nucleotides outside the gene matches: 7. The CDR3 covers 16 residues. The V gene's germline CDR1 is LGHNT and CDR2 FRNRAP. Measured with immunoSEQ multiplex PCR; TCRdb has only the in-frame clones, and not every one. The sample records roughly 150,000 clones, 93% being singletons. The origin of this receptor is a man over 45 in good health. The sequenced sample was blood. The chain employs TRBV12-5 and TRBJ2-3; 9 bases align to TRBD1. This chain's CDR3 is CASGPGQGRGTDTQYF. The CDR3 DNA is TGTGCTAGTGGTCCGGGACAGGGAAGAGGCACAGATACGCAGTATTTT.